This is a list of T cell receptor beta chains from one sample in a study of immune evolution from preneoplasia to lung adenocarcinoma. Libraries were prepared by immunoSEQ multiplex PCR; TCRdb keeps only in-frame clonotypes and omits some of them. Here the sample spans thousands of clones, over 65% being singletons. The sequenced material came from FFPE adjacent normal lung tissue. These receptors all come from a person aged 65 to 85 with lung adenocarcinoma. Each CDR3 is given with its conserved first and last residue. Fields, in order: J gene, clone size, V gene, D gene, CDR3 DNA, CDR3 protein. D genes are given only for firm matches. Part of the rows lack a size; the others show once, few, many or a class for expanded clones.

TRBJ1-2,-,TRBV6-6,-,TGTGCCAGCAATAGTCGTACCTATGGCTACACCTTC,CASNSRTYGYTF
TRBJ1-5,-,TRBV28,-,TGTGCCAGCAGTACTCAGGGCTGGGGCAATCAGCCCCAGCATTTT,CASSTQGWGNQPQHF
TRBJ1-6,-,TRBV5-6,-,TGTGCCAGCAGCACGATACGGGGGAGTAATTCACCCCTCCACTTT,CASSTIRGSNSPLHF
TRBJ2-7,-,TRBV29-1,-,TGCAGCGTAGGGGGGGTTTCCAACGAGCAGTACTTC,CSVGGVSNEQYF
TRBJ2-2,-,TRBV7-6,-,TGTGCCAGCAGCAGGACCCGTACCGGGGAGCTGTTTTTT,CASSRTRTGELFF
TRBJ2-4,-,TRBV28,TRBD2,TGTGCCAGCAGCCCTAGCGGGAGAGGAACCAAAAACATTCAGTACTTC,CASSPSGRGTKNIQYF
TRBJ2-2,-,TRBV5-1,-,TGCGCCAGCAGCTTGGGGGGGCCAGAAGGGGAGCTGTTTTTT,CASSLGGPEGELFF
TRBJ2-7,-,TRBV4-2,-,TGTGCCAGCAGCCAACCGGGACTGAACTCCTACGAGCAGTACTTC,CASSQPGLNSYEQYF
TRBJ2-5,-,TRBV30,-,TGTGCCTGGAGTGCGAACTCCCAAGAGACCCAGTACTTC,CAWSANSQETQYF
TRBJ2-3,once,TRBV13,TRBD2,TGTGCCAGCAGCTCGAGGACTAGCGGGAGTGCCACTTCTGGAGATACGCAGTATTTT,CASSSRTSGSATSGDTQYF
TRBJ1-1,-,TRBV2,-,TGTGCCAGCACACAGTCTAACACTGAAGCTTTCTTT,CASTQSNTEAFF
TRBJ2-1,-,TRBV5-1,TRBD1,TGCGCCAGCAGCTCCGGGGGACAGGGGCTGGATGAGCAGTTCTTC,CASSSGGQGLDEQFF
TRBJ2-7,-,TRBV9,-,TGTGCCAGCAGCGCGGGACCTACCGGCTCCTACGAGCAGTACTTC,CASSAGPTGSYEQYF
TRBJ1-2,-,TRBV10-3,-,TGTGCCATCAAATCTAGGGACAAGTATGGCTACACCTTC,CAIKSRDKYGYTF
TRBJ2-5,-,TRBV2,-,TGTGCCAGCAATTACAAGATAACACAAGAGACCCAGTACTTC,CASNYKITQETQYF
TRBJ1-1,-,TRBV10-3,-,TGTGCCCAAAGGACAGCTGAAGCTTTCTTT,CAQRTAEAFF
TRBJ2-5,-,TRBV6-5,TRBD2,TGTGCCAGCAGTTACCCGGGGGGGACCCAGTACTTC,CASSYPGGTQYF
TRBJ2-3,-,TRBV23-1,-,TGCGCCAGCAACAACAGAGCTAGCACAGATACGCAGTATTTT,CASNNRASTDTQYF
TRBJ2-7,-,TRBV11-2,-,TGTGCCAGCAGCTTAGGGGACTACGAGCAGTACTTC,CASSLGDYEQYF
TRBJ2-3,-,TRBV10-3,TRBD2,TGTGCCATCAGTGGACTAGCCAACACAGATACGCAGTATTTT,CAISGLANTDTQYF
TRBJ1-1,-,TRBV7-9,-,TGTGCCAGCAGCTTAGGTGCGGGGGGGTTCGGCACTGAAGCTTTCTTT,CASSLGAGGFGTEAFF
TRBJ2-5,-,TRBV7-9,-,TGTGCCAGCAGCTTAGCCCAAAAAAAAGAGACCCAGTACTTC,CASSLAQKKETQYF
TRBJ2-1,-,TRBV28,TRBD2,TGTGCCAGCAGGGGATCAACTAGCGGGAGTTCTGAGCAGTTCTTC,CASRGSTSGSSEQFF
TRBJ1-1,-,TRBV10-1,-,TGCGCCAGCAGTAACAGAATCACTGAAGCTTTCTTT,CASSNRITEAFF
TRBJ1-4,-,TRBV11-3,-,TGTGCCAGCAGCTCAGGGAGGACAACTGATGAAAAACTGTTTTTT,CASSSGRTTDEKLFF
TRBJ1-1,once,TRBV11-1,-,TGTGCCAGCAGCTTGGGGCGGCTGAACACTGAAGCTTTCTTT,CASSLGRLNTEAFF
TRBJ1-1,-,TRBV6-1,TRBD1,TGTGCCAGCATCGACACAGGGGTCAGTGAAGCTTTCTTT,CASIDTGVSEAFF
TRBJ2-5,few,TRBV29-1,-,TGCAGCGTTGTTCCCTACGGGACTCGGGGTGTAGTAGAGACCCAGTACTTC,CSVVPYGTRGVVETQYF
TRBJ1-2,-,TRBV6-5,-,TGTGCCAGCAGTTACGACAGGACCTTTTATGGCTACACCTTC,CASSYDRTFYGYTF
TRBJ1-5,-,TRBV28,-,TGTGCCAGCACCCTACTTCGGGGTGGGAACAATCAGCCCCAGCATTTT,CASTLLRGGNNQPQHF
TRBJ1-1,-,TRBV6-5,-,TGTGCCAGCAGAAACATGAATGAAGCTTTCTTT,CASRNMNEAFF
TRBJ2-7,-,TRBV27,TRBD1,TGTGCCAGCAGTTTAGGGACAGGGAACCCAGGATGGCAGCACTTC,CASSLGTGNPGWQHF
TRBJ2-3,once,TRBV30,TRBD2,TGTGCCTGGAGTGTACCCTCGCGGGGGGCTCCAGATACGCAGTATTTT,CAWSVPSRGAPDTQYF
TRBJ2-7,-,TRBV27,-,TGTGCCAGCAGTTTTAACGGGTACGAGCAGTACTTC,CASSFNGYEQYF
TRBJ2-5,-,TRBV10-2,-,TGCGCCAGCAACAAGGGCCAAGAGACCCAGTACTTC,CASNKGQETQYF
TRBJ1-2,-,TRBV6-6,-,TGTGCCAGCAGTTACTCGGCGGACTATGGCTACACCTTC,CASSYSADYGYTF
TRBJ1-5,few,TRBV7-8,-,TGTGCCAGCAGCGTAAACCTGAATCAGCCCCAGCATTTT,CASSVNLNQPQHF
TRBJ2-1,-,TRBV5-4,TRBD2,TGTGCCAGCAGCAGCGGGAGTGGTTCCTACAATGAGCAGTTCTTC,CASSSGSGSYNEQFF
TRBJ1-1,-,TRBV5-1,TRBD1,TGCGCCAGCAGCTTGGTAGGGGGCGGGAAGAACACTGAAGCTTTCTTT,CASSLVGGGKNTEAFF
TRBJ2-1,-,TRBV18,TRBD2,TGTGCCAGCTCACCACCGGGTAGCGGGAGGGCCAGTTACAATGAGCAGTTCTTC,CASSPPGSGRASYNEQFF
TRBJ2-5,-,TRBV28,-,TGTGCCAGCAGTTTATACTTCGGCCTGGGACTGGAGACCCAGTACTTC,CASSLYFGLGLETQYF
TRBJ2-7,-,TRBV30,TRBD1,TGTGCCTGGAACCGGGACAGCAACTACGAGCAGTACTTC,CAWNRDSNYEQYF
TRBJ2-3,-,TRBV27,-,TGTGCCAGCAAGATAGGAGATACGCAGTATTTT,CASKIGDTQYF
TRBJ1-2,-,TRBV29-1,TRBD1,TGCAGCGTTCGGACAGGGGAGGGCTACACCTTC,CSVRTGEGYTF
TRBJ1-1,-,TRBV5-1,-,TGCGCCAGCAGCTTGGGTGCTGGCACTGAAGCTTTCTTT,CASSLGAGTEAFF
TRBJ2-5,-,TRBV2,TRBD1,TGTGCCAGCAGCCAGGGGGCGGGGCGGGAGACCCAGTACTTC,CASSQGAGRETQYF
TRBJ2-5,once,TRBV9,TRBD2,TGTGCCAGCAGCCCCCGACTAGCGGGAGGCCGGGGAGAGACCCAGTACTTC,CASSPRLAGGRGETQYF